This record concerns one T cell receptor (beta chain) sequence. Its antigen is still unknown. This sample was included in a study of T-cell memory formation after mild COVID-19. Turning to the study itself: Clusters of TCRs were largely donor specific. Study-level points and caveats: In pre-infection memory, a portion of responding clones appeared, which suggested that cross-reactive memory joined. Contracting CD4+ clones were located mainly in CM and EM, and CD8+ clones in EMRA. Clones contracting over day 15 to 85 were CD4/CD8 balanced, with later expanders leaning CD4+.

MiXCR, run by TCRdb on the 5' RACE reads, gives a single entry per CDR3 protein. In the table there are hundreds of thousands of distinct CDR3 sequences, roughly 17% of which are singletons. The CDR3 sequence is 16 residues long. The V and J ends lost 2 bases and 4 bases, in that order; junction bases with no gene match: 9. The source is an adult woman who had mild COVID-19 (a few samples of this study predate the infection). Cell type and time point are not known. The V and J genes are TRBV12-3 or TRBV12-4 and TRBJ2-3; 7 nucleotides align to TRBD1. The sequenced material came from PBMCs or a T cell subset sorted from them (not recorded which). The CDR3 loop reads CASSLMLGTDPDTQYF. The CDR3 DNA sequence: TGTGCCAGCAGTTTAATGTTGGGGACAGACCCAGATACGCAGTATTTT.